The 25 T cell receptor beta chains reported below all come from one sample, sequenced in a study of T cells expressing NK-cell markers. TCRdb reworked the 5' RACE reads into one entry per CDR3 protein, no DNA. This listing includes 440,000 or so distinct CDR3 sequences. The specimen was blood T cells: a sorted CD56 or NKG2C T cell subset, CD4+ or CD8+ T cells, or bulk PBMC T cells (not recorded which). Every receptor here comes from a woman aged 18-70 years in good health.

V gene TRBV12-3 or TRBV12-4 combines with J gene TRBJ1-2. The CDR3 runs 15 residues. Here the CDR3 reads CASTKFIEANYGYTF.

The chain is built from TRBV28 and TRBJ2-7; absent DNA, TCRdb's TRBD1 call cannot be checked. Germline values: CDR1 MDHEN, CDR2 SYDVKM. The CDR3 is 11 amino acids. CDR3 sequence reads: CASSRAYEQYF.

V is TRBV19 and J is TRBJ1-1; TCRdb indicates TRBD1, and absent DNA this call remains unverified. Germline V gene lookup returns CDR1 LNHDA and CDR2 SQIVND (reference sequence). There are 11 residues in the CDR3. The CDR3 sequence is CATRGVTEAFF.

The chain combines TRBV28 with TRBJ2-6. The CDR3 extends over 17 amino acids. CDR1 and CDR2 from the germline V gene are MDHEN and SYDVKM. The CDR3 is CASGSNGRRSGANVLTF.

The chain carries TRBV7-2 and TRBJ2-5. The CDR3 runs 15 residues. Looked up from germline, CDR1 is SGHTA and CDR2 is FQGNSA. The CDR3 sequence: CASSLGLGTQETQYF.

The genes are TRBV12-3 or TRBV12-4 and TRBJ1-1; without DNA, the TCRdb call of TRBD1 cannot be checked. This CDR3 is 15 amino acids long. The CDR3 protein is CASSLHRQGSAEAFF.

The V call is TRBV20-1, the J call TRBJ1-1; TCRdb's assignment of TRBD1 cannot be checked, as there is no DNA. This CDR3 is 14 amino acids long. Germline-derived CDR1 and CDR2 are DFQATT and SNEGSKA (reference sequence). The CDR3 loop reads CSARVRAGNTEAFF.

The chain couples TRBV5-6 to TRBJ2-2; as DNA is missing, the TRBD1 call by TCRdb cannot be tested. The germline V gene has CDR1 SGHDT and CDR2 YYEEEE. The CDR3 contains 15 residues. The CDR3 sequence: CASSLQGGITGELFF.

The V gene is TRBV11-3, the J gene TRBJ2-6. This CDR3 has 14 amino acids. Germline V gives CDR1 SGHNT, CDR2 YENEEA. The chain's CDR3 is CASSFGAGANVLTF.

The genes are TRBV28 and TRBJ2-1; TCRdb indicates TRBD2, and absent DNA this call remains unverified. This CDR3 spans 15 amino acids. Germline V lookup: CDR1 MDHEN, CDR2 SYDVKM. CDR3 region: CASRSSGKGEREQFF.

The V gene is TRBV6-2 or TRBV6-3, the J gene TRBJ2-2; TCRdb gives TRBD2 as the D gene, but with no DNA this cannot be confirmed. Germline CDR1 is MNHEY and CDR2 is SVGEGT. The CDR3 has 17 residues. This CDR3 reads CASKWTGGRPDTGELFF.

The rearrangement links TRBV14 to TRBJ1-1; TCRdb designates TRBD1, a call that cannot be tested without DNA. The CDR3 runs to 14 residues. CDR1 and CDR2 from the germline V gene are SGHDN and FVKESK. This chain's CDR3 is CASSQEGGGAEAFF.

The gene calls are TRBV24-1 and TRBJ2-5; the D call from TCRdb, TRBD1, cannot be confirmed without DNA. There are 15 residues in the CDR3. Germline loops: CDR1 KGHDR, CDR2 SFDVKD. The CDR3 protein is CATSDPGQDQETQYF.

The V and J genes are TRBV4-2 and TRBJ2-6; no DNA is available, so the TRBD2 call from TCRdb remains unchecked. Germline V gene lookup returns CDR1 LGHNA and CDR2 YNFKEQ. The CDR3 totals 17 residues. CDR3 in amino acids: CASSLIGGEEGANVLTF.

This chain links TRBV18 with TRBJ1-5; TCRdb designates TRBD1, a call that cannot be tested without DNA. Germline CDR1 reads KGHSH; CDR2 reads LQKENI. The CDR3 runs 17 residues. The CDR3 sequence: CASSGGSLNRLGQPQHF. Based on the CDR3 plus reference TRBV18 and TRBJ1-5, the full variable domain is NAGVMQNPRHLVRRRGQEARLRCSPMKGHSHVYWYRQLPEEGLKFMVYLQKENIIDESGMPKERFSAEFPKEGPSILRIQQVVRGDSAAYFCASSGGSLNRLGQPQHFGDGTRLSIL.

The chain combines TRBV4-1 with TRBJ1-2; the TRBD1 assignment by TCRdb is unverifiable without DNA. CDR3 length equals 13 residues. The germline V gene encodes CDR1 MGHRA and CDR2 YSYEKL. This chain's CDR3 is CASSQPLTDPYTF.

The rearrangement joins TRBV2 to TRBJ2-7; TCRdb indicates TRBD2, and absent DNA this call remains unverified. The CDR3 runs to 15 residues. Germline V CDR1 and CDR2: SNHLY, FYNNEI. CDR3: CASKVEDLAGGEQYF.

The V call is TRBV6-2 or TRBV6-3, the J call TRBJ2-5; TCRdb selects TRBD1, and the lack of DNA leaves this call unchecked. The CDR3 is 15 residues long. Germline CDR1 reads MNHEY; CDR2 reads SVGEGT. CDR3 amino acids: CASSPPGGKGETQYF.

The chain has TRBV15 and TRBJ2-5; TCRdb's D gene call, TRBD2, goes unchecked for lack of DNA. Per germline, CDR1 LNHNV and CDR2 YYDKDF (reference sequence). The CDR3 contains 16 residues. The CDR3 is CATSRGSGGTYETQYF.

The J gene is TRBJ2-1, the V gene TRBV4-1; TCRdb calls TRBD2, which cannot be checked without DNA. The CDR3 is made up of 16 amino acids. Looked up from germline, CDR1 is MGHRA and CDR2 is YSYEKL. CDR3: CASSQGPAGLYNEQFF.

V is TRBV9 and J is TRBJ1-1; TCRdb reports TRBD1, a call that lacks DNA to check it against. CDR1 and CDR2 from the germline V gene are SGDLS and YYNGEE. The CDR3 sequence is 14 residues long. This CDR3 is CASSVLEGGTEAFF.

The rearrangement joins TRBV7-2 to TRBJ2-2; the D call of TRBD2 rests on TCRdb alone, since no DNA is present to check it. Per germline, CDR1 SGHTA and CDR2 FQGNSA. There are 16 residues in the CDR3. CDR3 residues: CASRGRGGERTGELFF.

The chain has TRBV5-1 and TRBJ2-7; the TCRdb D gene call, TRBD1, has no DNA to confirm it. Germline loops: CDR1 SGHRS, CDR2 YFSETQ. This CDR3 spans 15 amino acids. This CDR3 reads CASSLAPGPAYEQYF.

This chain joins TRBV12-3 or TRBV12-4 and TRBJ2-5; TCRdb's D call of TRBD1 is untestable without DNA. The length of the CDR3 is 12 residues. CDR3 in amino acids: CASGTEQETQYF.

CDR3 amino acids: CASSPTPGGIYGYTF. The rearrangement uses TRBV4-3 and TRBJ1-2. Germline assignment: CDR1 LGHNA and CDR2 YSLEER. There are 15 residues in the CDR3.